This entry lists 29 T cell receptor beta chains sequenced from one sample in a study of blood T cells in healthy people across ages. Primed by a sample-barcoded 5' primer and a J-beta primer mix, a second PCR proceeded for roughly 7 to 12 cycles. One entry per CDR3 protein results from TCRdb running MiXCR on the 5' RACE reads. There are nearly 800,000 distinct CDR3 sequences in the sample; 45% to 70% occur only once, and around 24% lies in the top ten. Sequences were obtained from blood. These receptors were taken from a man aged 40-50 years in good health.

The DNA for the CDR3 is TGTGCCACCAGTGATTTGCAGGGGTTAGCCCGGGGTGAGCAGTTCTTC. Amino acids: CATSDLQGLARGEQFF. The J gene is TRBJ2-1, the V gene TRBV24-1; a weak D match, TRBD1 (6 bases). Germline V gene data show CDR1 as KGHDR and CDR2 as SFDVKD. V was pared by 0 bases and J by 9 bases, with 17 bases between. The CDR3 loop spans 16 amino acids.

The rearrangement links TRBV7-2 to TRBJ1-6; D may be TRBD1 (5 bases). Germline V gene data show CDR1 as SGHTA and CDR2 as FQGNSA. Between the trimmed V and J ends, which lost 6 bases and 9 bases, there was a span of 18 bases. CDR3 length equals 15 residues. The CDR3 DNA follows: TGTGCCAGCAGTCCGGCGGGGGGTTCGGGTTCACCCCTCCACTTT. Amino acids: CASSPAGGSGSPLHF.

The chain's CDR3 is CASSSQADGWFF. Written as DNA, the CDR3 is TGTGCCAGCAGTTCCCAGGCAGACGGGTGGTTCTTC. This chain joins TRBV12-3 or TRBV12-4 and TRBJ2-1; D unresolved. This CDR3 contains 12 residues. Trimming left V 4 bases short and J 15 bases short, with 16 bases between.

This chain joins TRBV20-1 and TRBJ1-5; 7 bases are shared with TRBD1. The CDR3 consists of 17 residues. The trim removed 7 bases at V and 2 bases at J, leaving 17 bases unmatched. Germline assignment: CDR1 DFQATT and CDR2 SNEGSKA (reference sequence). In nucleotides, the CDR3 is TGCAGTGGAACGGACAGGCCGGACCTTCGTGGCAATCAGCCCCAGCATTTT. Encoded protein: CSGTDRPDLRGNQPQHF.

This clonotype is a singleton in its sample. The chain has TRBV3-1 and TRBJ2-7, with D maybe TRBD1 (6 bases). This CDR3 has 16 residues. Trimming took 1 base from V and 0 from J, leaving 13 bases between them. Germline CDR1 reads LGHDT; CDR2 reads YNNKEL (reference sequence). This chain's CDR3 is CASSQATGWNSYEQYF. DNA for the CDR3: TGTGCCAGCAGCCAAGCGACAGGTTGGAACTCCTACGAGCAGTACTTC.

This chain joins TRBV6-6 and TRBJ2-1, with TRBD2 identical over 11 bases. J was trimmed by 6 bases and V by 6 bases; bases with no gene match: 10. CDR1 is MNHNY and CDR2 is SVGAGI in the germline V gene (reference sequence). The CDR3 sequence is 16 residues long. The CDR3 sequence: CASSPRPSGGINEQFF. CDR3 in DNA: TGTGCCAGCAGCCCCAGGCCTAGCGGGGGGATCAATGAGCAGTTCTTC.

V and J are TRBV7-9 and TRBJ1-1, with D unclear. This CDR3 spans 11 amino acids. The V gene's germline CDR1 is SEHNR and CDR2 FQNEAQ (reference sequence). Trimming took 0 bases from V and 11 from J, leaving 7 bases between them. CDR3 region: CASSLADRAFF. In nucleotides, the CDR3 is TGTGCCAGCAGCTTAGCCGACCGGGCTTTCTTT.

This rearrangement joins TRBV20-1 to TRBJ1-2; no clear D gene. Trimming cost V 5 bases and J 8 bases, with 12 bases left between them. The CDR3 runs 11 residues. Germline CDR1 reads DFQATT; CDR2 reads SNEGSKA (reference sequence). The chain's CDR3 is CSAYAKTGYTF. CDR3 in DNA: TGCAGTGCTTATGCAAAGACAGGCTACACCTTC.

The sample holds one count of this clonotype. CDR3 sequence reads: CASKYEGTYNEQFF. The CDR3 DNA follows: TGCGCCAGCAAATATGAGGGGACCTACAATGAGCAGTTCTTC. This rearrangement joins TRBV5-1 to TRBJ2-1, with D perhaps being TRBD1 or TRBD2 (5 bases each). Per the germline V gene, CDR1 is SGHRS and CDR2 is YFSETQ. This CDR3 is built from 14 residues. V shed 6 bases and J shed 2 bases, with 12 bases lying between them.

This clonotype has a handful of counts. The V call is TRBV29-1, the J call TRBJ2-3, with a tentative D call TRBD1 (6 bases). Germline CDR1 SQVTM, CDR2 ANQGSEA. There are 15 residues in the CDR3. Trimming took off 0 bases at V and 2 bases at J, with 12 bases between the two ends. This CDR3 is CSVEDRQAFTDTQYF. The CDR3, as DNA: TGCAGCGTTGAAGATCGACAGGCATTCACAGATACGCAGTATTTT.

This sequence joins TRBV11-2 and TRBJ2-1; the match to TRBD2 covers 12 bases. The CDR3 spans 17 residues. J gave up 8 bases and V 0 bases, and 8 bases lay outside the gene matches. Germline CDR1 and CDR2: SGHAT and FQNNGV. The DNA of the CDR3 is TGTGCCAGCAGCTTAGAGAGACTAGCGGGGGTATCGCATGAGCAGTTCTTC. This gives the protein CASSLERLAGVSHEQFF. Full variable domain (remainder filled in from reference TRBV11-2 and TRBJ2-1): EAGVAQSPRYKIIEKRQSVAFWCNPISGHATLYWYQQILGQGPKLLIQFQNNGVVDDSQLPKDRFSAERLKGVDSTLKIQPAKLEDSAVYLCASSLERLAGVSHEQFFGPGTRLTVL.

V usage is TRBV5-6 and J usage is TRBJ2-1; 10 bases agree with TRBD2. The CDR3 runs to 17 residues. V trimming: 4 bases; J trimming: 6 bases; junction bases outside the gene matches: 13. In germline, CDR1 is SGHDT, CDR2 YYEEEE. The CDR3, as DNA: TGTGCCAGCAGCCCCTCTCTGCTAGCGGGAGTTACCAATGAGCAGTTCTTC. Translating it yields CASSPSLLAGVTNEQFF.

This clonotype came up many times. The rearrangement links TRBV3-1 to TRBJ2-3; D is undetermined. In germline, CDR1 is LGHDT, CDR2 YNNKEL (reference sequence). The CDR3 covers 12 residues. Trimming removed 4 bases at V and 6 bases at J, with 8 bases between. CDR3 nucleotides: TGTGCCAGCAGCCCTTTAGGGGATACGCAGTATTTT. Its translation: CASSPLGDTQYF.

This clonotype was seen more than once but under ten times. The chain links TRBV25-1 to TRBJ2-7; D not certain. The CDR3 loop spans 14 amino acids. Looked up from germline, CDR1 is MGHDK and CDR2 is SYGVNS. Deletions cut 4 bases from V and 2 bases from J, with 12 bases between. The CDR3 DNA reads as TGTGCCAGCAGTGTTTATGGATCAACCTACGAGCAGTACTTC. Encoded protein: CASSVYGSTYEQYF.

This chain connects TRBV15 to TRBJ1-2; TRBD1 matches at 8 bases. There are 13 residues in the CDR3. V was pared by 7 bases and J by 8 bases, with 9 bases of the junction left unmatched. CDR1 is LNHNV, CDR2 YYDKDF, per germline (reference sequence). The CDR3 reads CATTTVTGDGYTF. Here the CDR3 DNA reads TGTGCCACCACTACCGTGACAGGGGACGGCTACACCTTC.

This chain links TRBV12-3 or TRBV12-4 with TRBJ2-1; 7 nucleotides match TRBD1. With V trimmed by 6 bases and J by 5 bases, 10 bases remained unmatched. This CDR3 spans 15 amino acids. Written as DNA, the CDR3 is TGTGCCAGCAGCCCCGGACAGGCGGGTAACAATGAGCAGTTCTTC. Translated: CASSPGQAGNNEQFF.

The chain links TRBV6-1 to TRBJ2-4, with D unresolved. The J call may be wrong; the DNA end is better matched by TRBJ2-7. The CDR3 is 15 residues long. Per germline, CDR1 MNHNS and CDR2 SASEGT. The CDR3 loop reads CASSDRRPYSYEQYF. The CDR3 nucleotides read TGTGCCAGCAGTGACAGACGGCCCTACTCCTACGAGCAGTACTTC.

This clonotype was found once. V gene TRBV28 combines with J gene TRBJ2-3, with 8 bases aligning to TRBD2. V lost 1 base to trimming and J lost 4 bases; unmatched junction nucleotides: 7. The CDR3 totals 16 residues. Germline CDR1 reads MDHEN; CDR2 reads SYDVKM. CDR3 sequence: CASSLLAGGLSDTQYF. The CDR3 nucleotides read TGTGCCAGCAGTTTATTGGCGGGAGGCCTTTCAGATACGCAGTATTTT.

The chain recombines TRBV14 with TRBJ2-7, with TRBD2 identical over 15 bases. The V segment lost 4 bases and the J segment 2 bases; nucleotides outside the gene matches: 6. The CDR3 consists of 17 residues. Germline CDR1 SGHDN, CDR2 FVKESK. CDR3: CASSRRGLAGGTYEQYF. CDR3 DNA sequence: TGTGCCAGCAGCCGAAGGGGACTAGCGGGAGGAACCTACGAGCAGTACTTC.

As DNA, the CDR3 is TGTGCCAGCAGTGTGACCATCCCTTCCTACGAGCAGTACTTC. Its protein is CASSVTIPSYEQYF. This chain connects TRBV6-1 to TRBJ2-7; no clear D gene. The CDR3 totals 14 residues. V dropped 4 bases and J dropped 1 base, with 11 bases sitting between them. From germline, CDR1 is MNHNS and CDR2 SASEGT.

Worth noting for this clonotype: A much larger clone is a single base away; this may be a read error. The chain employs TRBV6-1 and TRBJ2-7; D unresolved. Germline CDR1 is MNHNS and CDR2 is SASEGT. The CDR3 sequence is 11 residues long. This CDR3 is CASSAAYDQYF. CDR3 bases: TGTGCCAGCAGTGCGGCCTACGACCAGTACTTC.

The genes are TRBV6-2 or TRBV6-3 and TRBJ2-4, with a weak D call TRBD1 (5 bases). The germline V gene encodes CDR1 MNHEY and CDR2 SVGEGT. This CDR3 has 16 residues. V was pared by 6 bases and J by 0 bases, with 15 bases between. CDR3 sequence: CASRPDRDLAKNIQYF. The DNA of the CDR3 is TGTGCCAGCAGGCCCGACAGAGACCTAGCCAAAAACATTCAGTACTTC.

The CDR3 sequence is CASSEVGGKRGYTF. The DNA for the CDR3 is TGTGCCAGCAGTGAAGTGGGAGGGAAGCGTGGCTACACCTTC. The rearrangement links TRBV2 to TRBJ1-2; D remains ambiguous. CDR3 length: 14 amino acids. In germline, CDR1 is SNHLY, CDR2 FYNNEI. Trimming removed 1 base from V and 7 bases from J, with 13 bases in between.

This clonotype was picked up a small number of times. This chain connects TRBV29-1 to TRBJ1-2; 8 bases match TRBD1. CDR1 and CDR2 from the germline V gene are SQVTM and ANQGSEA. The V segment lost 6 bases and the J segment 8 bases; nucleotides outside the gene matches: 11. CDR3 length equals 13 residues. In DNA, the CDR3 is TGCAGCGTGGATTATACAGGGGGTCGCGGCTACACCTTC. Protein: CSVDYTGGRGYTF.

This clonotype was picked up a small number of times. The chain combines TRBV4-2 with TRBJ2-7; D is undetermined. This CDR3 contains 15 residues. Germline CDR1 LGHNA, CDR2 YNFKEQ. Deletions cut 8 bases from V and 5 bases from J, with 22 bases between. CDR3: CASSESANSLDEQYF. The CDR3 nucleotides are TGTGCCAGCTCAGAGAGCGCCAACTCGTTGGACGAGCAGTACTTC.

V usage is TRBV12-3 or TRBV12-4 and J usage is TRBJ1-2; the D gene is possibly TRBD1 (5 bases). The CDR3 is 15 residues long. Trimming cost V 5 bases and J 2 bases, with 15 bases left between them. The CDR3 sequence is CASSPTSQGNYGYTF. Written as DNA, the CDR3 is TGTGCCAGCAGTCCCACTAGCCAGGGAAACTATGGCTACACCTTC.

The chain employs TRBV6-4 and TRBJ2-1; TRBD2 matches at 10 bases. V gave up 5 bases and J gave up 0 bases; unmatched junction bases: 10. The CDR3 sequence is 18 residues long. Germline V CDR1 and CDR2: MRHNA, SNTAGT. The CDR3 region has the DNA TGTGCCAGCAGTAAGCGGGAGGGCCTCCTGAGCTCCTACAATGAGCAGTTCTTC. Its translation: CASSKREGLLSSYNEQFF.

J is TRBJ2-3 and V is TRBV5-1, with D possibly being TRBD1 or TRBD2 (6 bases each). The CDR3 is 15 residues long. CDR1 is SGHRS and CDR2 is YFSETQ in the germline V gene. V was clipped by 2 bases and J by 8 bases, with 18 bases between them. The CDR3 DNA reads TGCGCCAGCAGCTTTACAGGGACTCCCTCAGGTACGCAGTATTTT. Residues: CASSFTGTPSGTQYF. The entire variable domain, with the rest obtained from reference TRBV5-1 and TRBJ2-3, is as follows: KAGVTQTPRYLIKTRGQQVTLSCSPISGHRSVSWYQQTPGQGLQFLFEYFSETQRNKGNFPGRFSGRQFSNSRSEMNVSTLELGDSALYLCASSFTGTPSGTQYFGPGTRLTVL.

This sequence joins TRBV4-2 and TRBJ2-1; 7 bases are a match to TRBD2. The CDR3 runs to 16 residues. Germline lookup yields CDR1 LGHNA and CDR2 YNFKEQ. V dropped 1 base and J dropped 7; count of bases not matched to a gene: 10. CDR3 region: CASSQGAGDLLNEQFF. The DNA for the CDR3 is TGTGCCAGCAGCCAAGGGGCGGGGGACTTACTAAATGAGCAGTTCTTC.